Following are 28 T cell receptor beta chains from one sample sequenced in a study of metastatic and nonmetastatic thyroid tumors. MiXCR reprocessed the PCR reads for TCRdb. The sample lists roughly 93,000 clones; roughly 13% were seen once. None of the patients had undergone any treatment ahead of thyroid surgery. Sample: blood. These receptors were collected from a female donor with papillary thyroid cancer or a benign thyroid nodule (not recorded which). Some clones in this sample may be carry-over from other donors' samples.

This clone showed up many times. J is TRBJ1-1 and V is TRBV6-1, with D maybe TRBD1 (5 bases). This CDR3 has 14 residues. Trimming shortened V by 6 bases and J by 2 bases, and 13 bases separated the two germline ends. Looked up from germline, CDR1 is MNHNS and CDR2 is SASEGT. CDR3 sequence reads: CASRFDRPNTEAFF. DNA of the CDR3: TGTGCCAGCAGATTTGACAGACCAAACACTGAAGCTTTCTTT.

This clone was seen a handful of times. Here the CDR3 DNA reads TGTGCCAGCGTGACAGGGGGTAACAATGAGCAGTTCTTC. Protein product: CASVTGGNNEQFF. The V and J genes are TRBV7-3 and TRBJ2-1; 9 bases fit TRBD1. Germline-derived CDR1 and CDR2 are SGHTA and FQGTGA. The CDR3 consists of 13 residues. The ends lost 8 bases at V and 5 bases at J; junction bases unmatched: 4.

This clone was seen more than once but under ten times. The chain recombines TRBV28 with TRBJ1-6, with D possibly TRBD1 on 5 matching bases. Trimming removed 6 bases at V and 10 bases at J, with 19 bases between. Germline values: CDR1 MDHEN, CDR2 SYDVKM. The CDR3 length is 15 residues. The CDR3, as DNA: TGTGCCAGCAGCTCGGGTATTTGGGGCAGATCACCCCTCCACTTT. Residues: CASSSGIWGRSPLHF.

This clone was detected many times. The chain combines TRBV7-2 with TRBJ2-5; D gene uncertain. The germline CDR1 and CDR2 sequences are SGHTA and FQGNSA. Trimming removed 5 bases from V and 1 base from J, with 8 bases in between. The CDR3 has 13 amino acids. This CDR3 is CASSTHTQETQYF. In DNA, the CDR3 is TGTGCCAGCAGCACCCACACCCAAGAGACCCAGTACTTC.

This clone was observed many times. At one end the junction does not follow the germline gene, possibly because of a read error. The identical CDR3 is also encoded by other nucleotide sequences in the sample. The chain employs TRBV19 and TRBJ2-1; 12 nucleotides match TRBD2. The V gene's germline CDR1 is LNHDA and CDR2 SQIVND (reference sequence). The CDR3 has 15 amino acids. For the CDR3, the DNA is TGCGCCAGTAGTATTCTTACTAGCGGGAGGAATGAGCAGTTCTTC. Amino acids: CASSILTSGRNEQFF.

This clone was recorded many times. The chain employs TRBV19 and TRBJ2-2, with TRBD2 identical over 10 bases. Unmatched junction bases numbered 1, after V lost 6 bases and J lost 3 bases. This CDR3 has 14 residues. CDR1 LNHDA and CDR2 SQIVND come from the germline V gene (reference sequence). As DNA, the CDR3 is TGTGCCAGTAGGGGACTAGCGTACACCGGGGAGCTGTTTTTT. Protein: CASRGLAYTGELFF. The variable domain in full, completed from reference TRBV19 and TRBJ2-2, reads DGGITQSPKYLFRKEGQNVTLSCEQNLNHDAMYWYRQDPGQGLRLIYYSQIVNDFQKGDIAEGYSVSREKKESFPLTVTSAQKNPTAFYLCASRGLAYTGELFFGEGSRLTVL.

Many counts were recorded for this clone. J is TRBJ2-1 and V is TRBV4-2, with TRBD2 identical over 9 bases. In germline, CDR1 is LGHNA, CDR2 YNFKEQ. This CDR3 region has 18 residues. V shed 1 base, J shed 4 bases, and the junction held 11 bases outside the gene matches. The DNA of the CDR3 is TGTGCCAGCAGCCAAGCCGGCCAGGGACTAGCCCCATACAATGAGCAGTTCTTC. It encodes CASSQAGQGLAPYNEQFF.

This clone occurred many times. The sample contains more than one DNA sequence encoding this CDR3. This chain links TRBV12-5 with TRBJ2-1; D is unclear. V gave up 3 bases and J gave up 1 base, with 10 bases separating them. The germline CDR1 and CDR2 sequences are LGHNT and FRNRAP. The CDR3 loop spans 15 amino acids. CDR3 sequence (DNA): TGTGCTAGTGGTTTTGGCGCCCGTTCCTACAATGAGCAGTTCTTC. It codes for CASGFGARSYNEQFF.

This clone was seen only a few times. This rearrangement joins TRBV6-1 to TRBJ2-7; possible D gene TRBD1, 6 bases. The germline gives CDR1 MNHNS, CDR2 SASEGT. There are 13 residues in the CDR3. V lost 11 bases and J 2 bases, leaving 16 bases between the germline ends. The CDR3 loop is CAEPPGDTYEQYF. CDR3 DNA: TGTGCCGAGCCCCCAGGGGACACCTACGAGCAGTACTTC.

At least ten counts were recorded for this clone. This chain links TRBV27 with TRBJ2-3, with D perhaps given as TRBD1 or TRBD2 (5 bases each). This CDR3 spans 13 amino acids. The germline V gene has CDR1 MNHEY and CDR2 SMNVEV (reference sequence). Deletions cut 0 bases from V and 8 bases from J, with 9 bases between. The CDR3 loop reads CASSLSAGGTQYF. The CDR3 DNA follows: TGTGCCAGCAGTTTATCAGCTGGGGGTACGCAGTATTTT.

The chain recombines TRBV30 with TRBJ1-2, with D hard to call. Germline CDR1 reads GTSNPN; CDR2 reads SVGIG (reference sequence). V was clipped by 3 bases and J by 4 bases, with 6 bases between them. The CDR3 runs 11 residues. The CDR3 bases are TGTGCCTGGAGCGTATCCTATGGCTACACCTTC. It is translated as CAWSVSYGYTF.

Of note for this clone: A much larger clonotype is one base distant, so this may be a read error. Additional DNA sequences in this sample encode the identical CDR3. CDR3 bases: TGTGCCAGCAGCTTATTTGATGCAAAAGCTTTCTTT. Amino acid sequence: CASSLFDAKAFF. The J gene is TRBJ1-1, the V gene TRBV28; no definite D call. CDR3 length: 12 amino acids. Germline V gives CDR1 MDHEN, CDR2 SYDVKM.

This clone appeared many times. The chain has TRBV19 and TRBJ2-2; D tentatively reads TRBD1 or TRBD2 (6 bases each). Germline V gene data show CDR1 as LNHDA and CDR2 as SQIVND (reference sequence). Trimming left V 5 bases short and J 7 bases short, with 20 bases between. The CDR3 spans 16 residues. The CDR3 DNA sequence: TGTGCCAGTAGTCTAGGGGGAGGTTCCCGGATCGGGGAGCTGTTTTTT. This translates into CASSLGGGSRIGELFF. The full variable domain, in which reference TRBV19 and TRBJ2-2 provide the parts outside the CDR3, is DGGITQSPKYLFRKEGQNVTLSCEQNLNHDAMYWYRQDPGQGLRLIYYSQIVNDFQKGDIAEGYSVSREKKESFPLTVTSAQKNPTAFYLCASSLGGGSRIGELFFGEGSRLTVL.

This clone was seen repeatedly, ten times or more. DNA for the CDR3: TGTGCCAGCAGGGGAGCCATCACAGATACGCAGTATTTT. This translates into CASRGAITDTQYF. V and J are TRBV6-1 and TRBJ2-3, with a possible D match to TRBD2 (5 bases). Trimming pared 6 bases from V and 2 bases from J, leaving 9 bases between. This CDR3 is built from 13 residues. Germline assignment: CDR1 MNHNS and CDR2 SASEGT.

As for this clone: One end of the junction does not line up with germline, which may come from a read error. The J gene is TRBJ2-5, the V gene TRBV7-7, with 10 bases matching TRBD2. Germline values: CDR1 SSHAT, CDR2 FNYEAQ (reference sequence). The CDR3 is made up of 15 amino acids. The CDR3 bases are TGTGCTAGCAGCCCCGGACTAGCGGACCGGGAGACCCAGTACTTC. It translates to CASSPGLADRETQYF.

This clone was seen at least ten times. This chain uses TRBV20-1 with TRBJ2-7; 7 nucleotides line up with TRBD1. Germline lookup yields CDR1 DFQATT and CDR2 SNEGSKA (reference sequence). There are 14 residues in the CDR3. With 0 bases clipped from V and 5 bases from J, the junction kept 7 bases outside the gene matches. The CDR3 nucleotides read TGCAGTGCTAGAGATCCCCGGGACAGCAACGAGCAGTACTTC. Its translation is CSARDPRDSNEQYF.

The chain recombines TRBV18 with TRBJ2-2; no clear D. The CDR3 runs 14 residues. With 8 bases removed from V and 1 base from J, the gap between germline ends came to 11 bases. The germline V gene has CDR1 KGHSH and CDR2 LQKENI. The CDR3 here is CASTLLENTGELFF. Here the CDR3 DNA reads TGTGCCAGCACCCTTCTTGAGAACACCGGGGAGCTGTTTTTT.

At least ten counts were recorded for this clone. The V gene is TRBV4-3, the J gene TRBJ2-1, with 11 bases matching TRBD2. The CDR3 totals 17 residues. Per the germline V gene, CDR1 is LGHNA and CDR2 is YSLEER. The junction had 7 bases not matched to a gene; V was cut back by 0 bases and J by 6 bases. The CDR3 DNA reads TGCGCCAGCAGCCAAGAGGACTTACTAGCGGGAGTCAATGAGCAGTTCTTC. Amino acid sequence: CASSQEDLLAGVNEQFF.

This clone was observed many times. The V call is TRBV6-4, the J call TRBJ1-1; 10 bases are shared with TRBD1. V lost 6 bases to trimming and J lost 9 bases; unmatched junction nucleotides: 10. This CDR3 has 14 amino acids. Germline assignment: CDR1 MRHNA and CDR2 SNTAGT. The CDR3 DNA reads TGTGCCAGCAGCCCCCTCCCGGGACAGGGGCAAGCTTTCTTT. This sequence encodes CASSPLPGQGQAFF.

This clone was seen repeatedly, ten times or more. This chain joins TRBV11-2 and TRBJ1-3, with 12 nucleotides matching TRBD1. Germline V gives CDR1 SGHAT, CDR2 FQNNGV. The CDR3 contains 17 residues. V trimming: 2 bases; J trimming: 4 bases; junction bases outside the gene matches: 6. The CDR3 DNA reads as TGTGCCAGCAGCTTAAGGGACAGGGGGCGCGAAGGAAACACCATATATTTT. This codes for CASSLRDRGREGNTIYF. Combining the CDR3 with reference TRBV11-2 and TRBJ1-3 gives the whole variable domain EAGVAQSPRYKIIEKRQSVAFWCNPISGHATLYWYQQILGQGPKLLIQFQNNGVVDDSQLPKDRFSAERLKGVDSTLKIQPAKLEDSAVYLCASSLRDRGREGNTIYFGEGSWLTVV.

This clone was counted at least ten times. This chain links TRBV20-1 with TRBJ2-1, with 14 positions matching TRBD2. The CDR3 is 11 amino acids. V was pared by 7 bases and J by 16 bases, with 6 bases of the junction left unmatched. Looked up from germline, CDR1 is DFQATT and CDR2 is SNEGSKA (reference sequence). As DNA, the CDR3 is TGCAGTGTTGGGACTAGCGGGAGTCAATTCTTC. As protein: CSVGTSGSQFF.

Ten or more counts support this clone. The rearrangement joins TRBV28 to TRBJ2-1, with a tentative D call TRBD2 (5 bases). Trimming removed 8 bases at V and 7 bases at J, with 6 bases between. The CDR3 spans 10 residues. Germline CDR1 MDHEN, CDR2 SYDVKM. The chain's CDR3 is CASGGNEQFF. DNA of the CDR3: TGTGCCAGCGGCGGGAATGAGCAGTTCTTC.

A note on this clone: A much larger clone sits a single nucleotide away, making a read error possible. This chain links TRBV29-1 with TRBJ1-5, with D unresolved. Deletions cut 4 bases from V and 4 bases from J, with 8 bases between. Germline CDR1 is SQVTM and CDR2 is ANQGSEA. The CDR3 covers 12 residues. The DNA for the CDR3 is TGCAGCGTTGGGCCCACAAATCAGCCCCAGCATTTT. As protein: CSVGPTNQPQHF.

This clone was seen once. Here the CDR3 DNA reads TGTGCCAGCAGCATAGGACAGGGGCTTGAGGAGCAGTACTTC. Protein: CASSIGQGLEEQYF. V usage is TRBV9 and J usage is TRBJ1-6; 9 nucleotides align to TRBD1. Matching the DNA end better, TRBJ2-7 makes the J call doubtful. Germline V lookup: CDR1 SGDLS, CDR2 YYNGEE. There are 14 residues in the CDR3.

This clone was counted at least ten times. This chain links TRBV7-9 with TRBJ2-5; D may be TRBD1 or TRBD2 (5 bases each). The CDR3 is 14 residues long. Germline V gives CDR1 SEHNR, CDR2 FQNEAQ (reference sequence). V was clipped by 3 bases and J by 2 bases, with 10 bases between them. The CDR3 loop reads CASSFREQQETQYF. The CDR3 coding sequence is TGTGCCAGCAGCTTCAGGGAGCAACAAGAGACCCAGTACTTC.

This clone was counted at least ten times. The chain links TRBV20-1 to TRBJ2-7, with 8 nucleotides matching TRBD1. The germline CDR1 and CDR2 sequences are DFQATT and SNEGSKA (reference sequence). The CDR3 has 14 amino acids. J lost 5 bases, V lost 0 bases, and 6 bases had no gene match. CDR3 loop: CSARDRQGANEQYF. CDR3 sequence (DNA): TGCAGTGCTAGAGATCGCCAGGGGGCGAACGAGCAGTACTTC.

This clone has ten or more counts. This rearrangement joins TRBV7-2 to TRBJ2-7; either TRBD1 or TRBD2 may fit D (5 bases each). The germline V gene has CDR1 SGHTA and CDR2 FQGNSA. V lost 5 bases to trimming and J lost 10 bases, with 21 bases between them. The CDR3 length is 14 residues. The CDR3 here is CASSPPPGTIVQYF. In DNA form, the CDR3 reads TGTGCCAGCAGCCCCCCGCCCGGGACCATTGTTCAGTACTTC.

This clone showed up many times. A read error may be the cause here, since a much bigger clone is one base away. V gene TRBV19 combines with J gene TRBJ1-5, with D unclear. This CDR3 region has 13 residues. Germline assignment: CDR1 LNHDA and CDR2 SQIVND (reference sequence). CDR3 sequence: CASSMFSNQPRHF. CDR3 nucleotides: TGTGCCAGTAGTATGTTTAGCAATCAGCCCCGGCATTTT. Variable domain in full (rest from reference TRBV19 and TRBJ1-5): DGGITQSPKYLFRKEGQNVTLSCEQNLNHDAMYWYRQDPGQGLRLIYYSQIVNDFQKGDIAEGYSVSREKKESFPLTVTSAQKNPTAFYLCASSMFSNQPRHFGDGTRLSIL.